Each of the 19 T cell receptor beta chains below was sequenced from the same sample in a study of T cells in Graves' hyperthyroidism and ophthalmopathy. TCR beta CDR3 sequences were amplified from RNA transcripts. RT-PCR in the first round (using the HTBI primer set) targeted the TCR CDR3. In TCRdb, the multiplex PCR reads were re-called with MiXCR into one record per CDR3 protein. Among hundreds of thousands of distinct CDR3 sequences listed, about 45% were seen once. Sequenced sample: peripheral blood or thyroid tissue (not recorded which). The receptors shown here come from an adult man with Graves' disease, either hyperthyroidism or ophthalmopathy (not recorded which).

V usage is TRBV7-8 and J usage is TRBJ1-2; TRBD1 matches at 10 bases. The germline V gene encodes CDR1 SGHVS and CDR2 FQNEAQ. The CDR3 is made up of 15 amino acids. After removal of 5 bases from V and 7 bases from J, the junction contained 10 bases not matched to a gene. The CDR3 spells CASSRGQGRASGYTF. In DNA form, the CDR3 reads TGTGCCAGCAGCAGGGGACAGGGGAGAGCGAGTGGCTACACCTTC.

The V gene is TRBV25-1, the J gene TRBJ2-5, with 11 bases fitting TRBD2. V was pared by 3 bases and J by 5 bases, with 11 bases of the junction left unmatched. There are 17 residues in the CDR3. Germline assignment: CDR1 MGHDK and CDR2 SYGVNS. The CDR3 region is CASSEGILAGAGETQYF. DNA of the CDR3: TGTGCCAGCAGTGAGGGCATACTAGCGGGAGCTGGGGAGACCCAGTACTTC.

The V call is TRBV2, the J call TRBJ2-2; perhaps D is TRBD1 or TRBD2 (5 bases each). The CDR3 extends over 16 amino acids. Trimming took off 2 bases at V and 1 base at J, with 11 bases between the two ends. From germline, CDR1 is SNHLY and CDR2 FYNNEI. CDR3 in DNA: TGTGCCAGCAGTGAAACGAGGGGCAGGAACACCGGGGAGCTGTTTTTT. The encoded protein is CASSETRGRNTGELFF.

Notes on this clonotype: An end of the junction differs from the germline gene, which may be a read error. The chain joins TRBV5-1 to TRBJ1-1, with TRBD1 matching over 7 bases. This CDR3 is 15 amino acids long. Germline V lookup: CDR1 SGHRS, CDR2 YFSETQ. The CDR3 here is CASSLSGTEDTEAFF. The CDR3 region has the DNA TGTGCCAGCAGCCTGAGCGGGACAGAGGACACTGAAGCTTTCTTT.

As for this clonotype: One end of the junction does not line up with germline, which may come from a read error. Written as DNA, the CDR3 is TGTGCCGGCAGCGCTCACCCCTACAAGCAGTACTTC. It translates to CAGSAHPYKQYF. The genes are TRBV7-2 and TRBJ2-7; D is unclear. Germline CDR1 and CDR2: SGHTA and FQGNSA. The CDR3 contains 12 residues.

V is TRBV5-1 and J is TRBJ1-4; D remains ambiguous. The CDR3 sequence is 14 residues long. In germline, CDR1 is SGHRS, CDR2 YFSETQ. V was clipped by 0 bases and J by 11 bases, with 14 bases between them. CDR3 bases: TGCGCCAGCAGCTTGGGGGCAGGAACGGAGAAACTGTTTTTT. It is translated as CASSLGAGTEKLFF.

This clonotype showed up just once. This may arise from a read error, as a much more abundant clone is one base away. CDR3 in DNA: TGCAGTGCTAGACGGACTAGCGGATCCTACGAGCAGTACTTC. Translating it yields CSARRTSGSYEQYF. The J gene is TRBJ2-7, the V gene TRBV20-1; 10 bases are shared with TRBD2. The length of the CDR3 is 14 residues. V trimming: 2 bases; J trimming: 1 base; junction bases outside the gene matches: 2. CDR1 DFQATT and CDR2 SNEGSKA come from the germline V gene (reference sequence).

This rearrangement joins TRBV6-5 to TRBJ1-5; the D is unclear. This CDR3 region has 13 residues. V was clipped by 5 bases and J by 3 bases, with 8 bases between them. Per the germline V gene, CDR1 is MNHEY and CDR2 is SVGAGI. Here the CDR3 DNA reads TGTGCCAGCAGTGAAATTTACAATCAGCCCCAGCATTTT. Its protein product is CASSEIYNQPQHF.

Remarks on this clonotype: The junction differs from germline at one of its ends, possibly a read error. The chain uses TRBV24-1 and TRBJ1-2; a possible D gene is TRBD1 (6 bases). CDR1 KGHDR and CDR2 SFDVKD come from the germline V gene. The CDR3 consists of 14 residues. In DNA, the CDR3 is TGTGCCAGCAGTACAGGGTTTGGGTACTATGGCTACACCTTC. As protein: CASSTGFGYYGYTF.

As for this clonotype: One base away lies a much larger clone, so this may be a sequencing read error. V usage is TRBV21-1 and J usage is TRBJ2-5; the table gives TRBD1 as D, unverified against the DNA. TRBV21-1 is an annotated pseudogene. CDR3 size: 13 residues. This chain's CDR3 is CASSTRQSETQYF. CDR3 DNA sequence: TGTGCCAGCAGCACCAGACAGTCCGAGACCCAGTACTTC.

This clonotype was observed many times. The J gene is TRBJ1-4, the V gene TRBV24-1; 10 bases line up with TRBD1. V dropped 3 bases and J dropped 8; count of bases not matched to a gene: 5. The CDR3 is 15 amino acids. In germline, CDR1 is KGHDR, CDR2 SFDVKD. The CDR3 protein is CATSDRDRGGEKLFF. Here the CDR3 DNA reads TGTGCCACCAGTGATCGGGACAGGGGAGGAGAAAAACTGTTTTTT.

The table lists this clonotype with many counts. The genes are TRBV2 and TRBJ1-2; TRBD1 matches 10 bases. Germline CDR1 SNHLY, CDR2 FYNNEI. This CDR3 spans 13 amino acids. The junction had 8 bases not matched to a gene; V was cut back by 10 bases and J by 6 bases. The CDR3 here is CAKGGQGLDGYTF. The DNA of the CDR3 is TGTGCCAAGGGGGGACAGGGGTTGGATGGCTACACCTTC.

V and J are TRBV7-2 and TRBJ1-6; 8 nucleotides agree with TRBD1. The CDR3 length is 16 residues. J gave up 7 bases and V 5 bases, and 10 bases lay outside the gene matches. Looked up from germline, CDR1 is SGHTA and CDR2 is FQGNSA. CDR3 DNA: TGTGCCAGCAGCCCTCTGGGACAGGCAAACAATTCACCCCTCCACTTT. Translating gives CASSPLGQANNSPLHF.

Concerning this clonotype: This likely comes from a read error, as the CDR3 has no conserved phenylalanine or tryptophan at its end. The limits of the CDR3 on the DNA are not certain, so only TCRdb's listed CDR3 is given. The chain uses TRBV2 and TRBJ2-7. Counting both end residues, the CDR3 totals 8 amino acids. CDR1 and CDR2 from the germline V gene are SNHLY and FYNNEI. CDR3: CASSERLR.

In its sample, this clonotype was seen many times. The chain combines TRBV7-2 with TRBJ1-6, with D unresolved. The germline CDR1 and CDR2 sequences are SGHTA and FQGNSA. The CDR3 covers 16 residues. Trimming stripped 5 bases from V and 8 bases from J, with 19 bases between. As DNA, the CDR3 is TGTGCCAGCAGCCAAGGATTGGGGAGGGCGGATTCACCCCTCCACTTT. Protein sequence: CASSQGLGRADSPLHF.

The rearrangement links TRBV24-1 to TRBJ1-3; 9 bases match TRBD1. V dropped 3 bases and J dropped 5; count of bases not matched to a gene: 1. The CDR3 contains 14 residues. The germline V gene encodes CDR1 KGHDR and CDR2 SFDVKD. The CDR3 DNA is TGTGCCACCAGTGATGGACAGGGGCGAAACACCATATATTTT. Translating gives CATSDGQGRNTIYF.

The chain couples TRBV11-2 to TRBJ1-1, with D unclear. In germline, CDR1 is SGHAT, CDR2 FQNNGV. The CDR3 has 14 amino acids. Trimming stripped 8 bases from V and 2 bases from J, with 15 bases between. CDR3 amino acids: CASEGTAANTEAFF. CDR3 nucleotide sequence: TGTGCCAGCGAAGGAACAGCAGCTAACACTGAAGCTTTCTTT.

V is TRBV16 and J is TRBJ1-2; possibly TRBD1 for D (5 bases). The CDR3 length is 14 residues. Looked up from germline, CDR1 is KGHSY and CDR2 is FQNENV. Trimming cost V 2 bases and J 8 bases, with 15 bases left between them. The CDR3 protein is CASSQGEGPGGYTF. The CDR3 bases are TGTGCCAGCAGCCAAGGAGAGGGTCCAGGGGGCTACACCTTC.

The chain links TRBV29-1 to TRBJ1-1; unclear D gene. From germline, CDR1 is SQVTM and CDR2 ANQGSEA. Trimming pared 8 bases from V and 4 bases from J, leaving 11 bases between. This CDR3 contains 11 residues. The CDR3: CSTHWGTEAFF. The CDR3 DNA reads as TGCAGCACCCACTGGGGCACTGAAGCTTTCTTT.